Each of the 12 T cell receptor beta chains below was sequenced from the same sample in a study of tumor-infiltrating lymphocytes in primary liver carcinoma. Starting material of 400 to 600 ng total RNA yielded TCR beta cDNA via a constant-region primer. A slightly modified ARM-PCR protocol with three nested multiplex PCR rounds produced these TCR beta libraries. The first two PCR rounds, around 11 cycles each, used TRBV1-TRBV30 forward primers and a C-beta reverse primer. TCRdb recomputed calls from the multiplex PCR reads with MiXCR, one row per CDR3 protein. The data show over 100,000 distinct CDR3 sequences, with about two thirds seen just once and 8.1% held by the top ten. RNA and DNA were co-extracted from roughly 20-30 mg of unsorted bulk tissue. Specimen: tumor-adjacent normal liver tissue. The receptor source for this set is a woman in her fifties or sixties with primary liver carcinoma and hepatitis B virus infection.

Concerning this clonotype: Because the CDR3 is missing its conserved closing phenylalanine or tryptophan, this is likely a read error. The chain joins TRBV29-1 to TRBJ1-5; no clear D gene. CDR1 SQVTM and CDR2 ANQGSEA come from the germline V gene. Trimming took 4 bases from V and 4 from J, leaving 11 bases between them. The CDR3 sequence is 13 residues long. The CDR3 here is CSVGTGLNQPQHL. The CDR3 DNA is TGCAGCGTTGGGACCGGGCTGAATCAGCCCCAGCATTTA.

Concerning this clonotype itself: The CDR3 does not close with the conserved phenylalanine or tryptophan, likely indicating a read error. This chain links TRBV24-1 with TRBJ2-6, with D hard to call. The CDR3 runs to 16 residues. The V end was cut by 3 bases, the J end by 0 bases, with 8 bases between. The germline gives CDR1 KGHDR, CDR2 SFDVKD. CDR3 residues: CATSDGRVSGANVLTL. The CDR3 coding sequence is TGTGCCACCAGTGATGGACGGGTCTCTGGGGCCAACGTCCTGACTCTC.

The count of this clonotype is one. Sequence at one end of the junction differs from germline and may be a read error. V gene TRBV25-1 combines with J gene TRBJ1-6, with D hard to call. Germline lookup yields CDR1 MGHDK and CDR2 SYGVNS. The CDR3 length is 14 residues. As DNA, the CDR3 is TGTTCCAGCAGTGTTCGGGGAGATAATTCACCCCTCCACTTT. Protein: CSSSVRGDNSPLHF.

This clonotype was found once. The missing conserved phenylalanine or tryptophan at the end of this CDR3 makes a read error likely. The V call is TRBV12-3 or TRBV12-4, the J call TRBJ2-3; no firm D call. The CDR3 covers 12 residues. CDR3 bases: TGTGCCAGCAGTTTACCTGGGGATATGCAGTATCTT. Protein product: CASSLPGDMQYL.

As concerns this clonotype: Given the absence of the conserved phenylalanine or tryptophan at the CDR3 end, a read error is likely. This chain uses TRBV6-1 with TRBJ2-7; tentatively, D is TRBD2 (6 bases). CDR3 length: 13 amino acids. Germline CDR1 MNHNS, CDR2 SASEGT. CDR3 residues: CASIEGEEYEQYL. CDR3 DNA sequence: TGTGCCAGCATTGAAGGGGAGGAGTACGAGCAGTACCTC.

This clonotype was seen many times. The V gene is TRBV6-2 or TRBV6-3, the J gene TRBJ1-3, with D maybe TRBD1 (5 bases). This CDR3 is built from 14 residues. Trimming shortened V by 6 bases and J by 2 bases, and 11 bases separated the two germline ends. The V gene's germline CDR1 is MNHEY and CDR2 SVGEGT. CDR3 region: CASRSQGTGNTIYF. CDR3 sequence (DNA): TGTGCCAGCAGGTCGCAGGGTACTGGAAACACCATATATTTT.

On this clonotype: The CDR3 does not close with the conserved phenylalanine or tryptophan, likely indicating a read error. The genes are TRBV11-3 and TRBJ2-1, with no clear D. The ends were cut back, 5 bases at V and 6 bases at J, with 20 bases in the middle. This CDR3 has 16 residues. Germline CDR1 reads SGHNT; CDR2 reads YENEEA. CDR3 DNA sequence: TGTGCCAGCAGCCCCCCCGGAGATCCCAATTCCAATGAGCAGTTCCTC. Its protein product is CASSPPGDPNSNEQFL.

Notes on this clonotype: At one boundary the junction diverges from the germline segment, which might be a read error. The CDR3 DNA is TGTGTCAGCAGCAGCGGGAGGCACAAAGAGCAGTTCTTC. It specifies CVSSSGRHKEQFF. The J gene is TRBJ2-1, the V gene TRBV11-2, with TRBD2 identical over 9 bases. The germline CDR1 and CDR2 sequences are SGHAT and FQNNGV. The CDR3 covers 13 residues.

This clonotype appeared many times. V is TRBV14 and J is TRBJ1-4; the D is unclear. V lost 8 bases to trimming and J lost 4 bases, with 11 bases between them. Germline V gene lookup returns CDR1 SGHDN and CDR2 FVKESK. The CDR3 extends over 13 amino acids. In DNA, the CDR3 is TGTGCCAGCGTCATAGAAAATAATGAAAAACTGTTTTTT. It yields the protein CASVIENNEKLFF.

V and J are TRBV2 and TRBJ2-3; 10 positions agree with TRBD2. Germline V CDR1 and CDR2: SNHLY, FYNNEI. This CDR3 has 18 amino acids. The ends lost 2 bases at V and 6 bases at J; junction bases unmatched: 14. The CDR3 DNA follows: TGTGCCAGCAGTGAATACCCTAGCGGGAGTGGAACAGTGGATACGCAGTATTTT. Amino acids: CASSEYPSGSGTVDTQYF.

V usage is TRBV12-3 or TRBV12-4 and J usage is TRBJ2-2; 7 bases are shared with TRBD1. This CDR3 spans 15 amino acids. In DNA, the CDR3 is TGTACCCGCAGTTTAGGACAGGCGGCGTCCGGGGAGCTGTTTTTT. Protein: CTRSLGQAASGELFF.

To note about this clonotype: This likely comes from a read error, as the CDR3 has no conserved phenylalanine or tryptophan at its end. V usage is TRBV11-1 and J usage is TRBJ1-1; the D is unclear. The CDR3 is 14 amino acids. The germline CDR1 and CDR2 sequences are SGHAT and FQDESV (reference sequence). The CDR3 DNA follows: TGTACCAGCAGCCTAATGTCCCTGAACACTGAGGCTTTCTCT. This translates into CTSSLMSLNTEAFS.